The text below deals with one T cell receptor beta chain. The target antigen is unknown. This CDR3 comprises 15 residues. Germline V lookup: CDR1 SGHRS, CDR2 YFSETQ. After removal of 2 bases from V and 4 bases from J, the junction contained 6 bases not matched to a gene. These data are taken from a study of shared clonotypes between healthy human individuals. Overall study: Per donor, three plates held CD4 naive cells, three held CD4 memory, two held CD8 naive and one held CD8 memory.

Whole-study results and caveats: Generally, naive subsets came out with larger estimated richness than memory subsets.

The method was immunoSEQ multiplex PCR; TCRdb's version includes in-frame clones alone and lacks a portion of them. Found here are millions of clones, roughly 96% of them singletons; the top ten hold 0.1% to 0.15%. Sequenced: naive CD4+ T cells sorted from blood. Subset: CD45RA+ positively selected. This clonotype was obtained from a man younger than 35 in good health. V is TRBV5-1 and J is TRBJ2-5; the match to TRBD2 covers 9 bases. CDR3 nucleotides: TGCGCCAGCAGCTTCACAGCGGGGGGCTCAGAGACCCAGTACTTC. The encoded protein is CASSFTAGGSETQYF.